Following are 26 T cell receptor beta chains from one sample sequenced in a study of shared clonotypes between healthy human individuals. TCRdb's table, derived via immunoSEQ multiplex PCR, lists solely in-frame clones and lacks some. The sample lists millions of clones, 85% to 95% occurring once. Source material: naive CD4+ T cells sorted from blood. Regarding subset: CD45RA+ positively selected. All receptors come from a man aged 18 to 29 in good health.

The chain recombines TRBV7-8 with TRBJ2-1; unclear D gene. Deletions cut 1 base from V and 5 bases from J, with 3 bases between. Per germline, CDR1 SGHVS and CDR2 FQNEAQ. The CDR3 is made up of 12 amino acids. CDR3 nucleotides: TGTGCCAGCAGCTTAGGACACAATGAGCAGTTCTTC. Translating it yields CASSLGHNEQFF.

The chain joins TRBV19 to TRBJ1-3; no definite D call. V was pared by 2 bases and J by 0 bases, with 14 bases between. The CDR3 loop spans 17 amino acids. From germline, CDR1 is LNHDA and CDR2 SQIVND (reference sequence). The CDR3 DNA is TGTGCCAGTAGTATAATTTCCGGGCAGCGCTCTGGAAACACCATATATTTT. This translates into CASSIISGQRSGNTIYF.

The rearrangement links TRBV7-6 to TRBJ2-7; TRBD1 matches at 8 bases. The CDR3 length is 16 residues. Germline CDR1 is SGHVS and CDR2 is FNYEAQ. V dropped 1 base and J dropped 2; count of bases not matched to a gene: 7. The CDR3: CASSLGRGLVPYEQYF. CDR3 coding DNA: TGTGCCAGCAGCTTAGGCAGGGGGCTTGTTCCCTACGAGCAGTACTTC.

This chain connects TRBV5-1 to TRBJ2-1; 7 nucleotides match TRBD1. This CDR3 spans 14 amino acids. With 4 bases clipped from V and 6 bases from J, the junction kept 7 bases outside the gene matches. CDR1 and CDR2 from the germline V gene are SGHRS and YFSETQ. The CDR3 DNA reads as TGCGCCAGCAGCGCCGGACAGGAGGTCAATGAGCAGTTCTTC. This encodes CASSAGQEVNEQFF.

This rearrangement joins TRBV29-1 to TRBJ1-2; tentatively, D is TRBD1 (6 bases). Germline assignment: CDR1 SQVTM and CDR2 ANQGSEA. The CDR3 length is 13 residues. Trimming stripped 4 bases from V and 6 bases from J, with 15 bases between. CDR3 residues: CSVVAGGGNGYTF. The CDR3 DNA reads TGCAGCGTTGTGGCAGGAGGGGGTAATGGCTACACCTTC.

The CDR3 region is CASARQGNTEAFF. CDR3 DNA: TGTGCCAGCGCCCGACAGGGGAACACTGAAGCTTTCTTT. This chain links TRBV25-1 with TRBJ1-1; 7 bases line up with TRBD1. V lost 8 bases and J lost 1; bases outside the gene matches: 4. Germline V gene sequence: CDR1 MGHDK, CDR2 SYGVNS. The CDR3 has 13 residues.

The chain joins TRBV18 to TRBJ2-2, with 11 bases aligning to TRBD2. This CDR3 comprises 16 residues. V shed 5 bases, J shed 2 bases, and the junction held 4 bases outside the gene matches. CDR1 KGHSH and CDR2 LQKENI come from the germline V gene. This CDR3 reads CASSKGLADNTGELFF. The CDR3 nucleotides are TGTGCCAGCTCAAAGGGACTAGCGGATAACACCGGGGAGCTGTTTTTT.

The rearrangement uses TRBV2 and TRBJ2-3, with D perhaps TRBD1 (6 bases). The CDR3 covers 15 residues. Trimming left V 6 bases short and J 0 bases short, with 13 bases between. CDR1 is SNHLY and CDR2 is FYNNEI in the germline V gene. Here the CDR3 DNA reads TGTGCCAGCAGGGTACAGGGATCTAGCACAGATACGCAGTATTTT. It is translated as CASRVQGSSTDTQYF.

The rearrangement joins TRBV20-1 to TRBJ2-1; D is undetermined. In germline, CDR1 is DFQATT, CDR2 SNEGSKA (reference sequence). The CDR3 length is 11 residues. V lost 6 bases, J lost 7 bases, and 10 bases lay in between. The CDR3 DNA is TGCAGTGCGGACGGAATAAATGAGCAGTTCTTC. Its protein is CSADGINEQFF.

This clone was picked up one time. A junction end diverges from the germline sequence, so it may reflect a read error. The chain has TRBV2 and TRBJ1-6, with D maybe TRBD1 (6 bases). Per germline, CDR1 SNHLY and CDR2 FYNNEI. CDR3 length: 16 amino acids. CDR3 bases: TGTGCCGGCAGTAAAGAGGGGGGTACCTATAATTCACCCCTCCACTTT. This translates into CAGSKEGGTYNSPLHF.

CDR3 amino acids: CASSEVPHRGGGNTIYF. CDR3 nucleotide sequence: TGTGCCAGCAGTGAAGTTCCCCACAGGGGAGGCGGAAACACCATATATTTT. The V gene is TRBV2, the J gene TRBJ1-3, with 7 bases matching TRBD1. Germline loops: CDR1 SNHLY, CDR2 FYNNEI. This CDR3 contains 17 residues. Trimming removed 1 base from V and 4 bases from J; junction bases left unmatched: 10.

This clone has a single count. The chain has TRBV6-6 and TRBJ2-7; no definite D call. CDR1 and CDR2 from the germline V gene are MNHNY and SVGAGI (reference sequence). This CDR3 comprises 14 residues. V shed 4 bases and J shed 1 base, with 11 bases lying between them. The CDR3: CASSSPMSSYEQYF. The CDR3 bases are TGTGCCAGCAGTTCCCCCATGAGTTCCTACGAGCAGTACTTC.

The V and J genes are TRBV28 and TRBJ2-7; D is possibly TRBD2 (6 bases). Trimming removed 7 bases from V and 6 bases from J, with 19 bases in between. Per the germline V gene, CDR1 is MDHEN and CDR2 is SYDVKM. The CDR3 totals 14 residues. CDR3 loop: CASTPAGPAGEQYF. In DNA form, the CDR3 reads TGTGCCAGCACCCCTGCGGGGCCAGCCGGCGAGCAGTACTTC.

This chain links TRBV7-2 with TRBJ2-7, with D possibly matching TRBD2 (5 bases). The CDR3 covers 15 residues. V lost 2 bases and J lost 0, with 11 bases in between. The germline gives CDR1 SGHTA, CDR2 FQGNSA. CDR3 amino acids: CASSLSPGISYEQYF. The CDR3 DNA is TGTGCCAGCAGCTTAAGTCCCGGGATCTCCTACGAGCAGTACTTC.

This chain links TRBV28 with TRBJ1-4; D unclear. V was trimmed by 3 bases and J by 8 bases, leaving 10 bases between them. The CDR3 loop spans 13 amino acids. Germline lookup yields CDR1 MDHEN and CDR2 SYDVKM. The CDR3 DNA follows: TGTGCCAGCAGTTTTAAGGCAGCCGAAAAACTGTTTTTT. Amino acids: CASSFKAAEKLFF. Looking up the rest from reference TRBV28 and TRBJ1-4 gives the full variable domain: DVKVTQSSRYLVKRTGEKVFLECVQDMDHENMFWYRQDPGLGLRLIYFSYDVKMKEKGDIPEGYSVSREKKERFSLILESASTNQTSMYLCASSFKAAEKLFFGSGTQLSVL.

The chain has TRBV19 and TRBJ1-2; TRBD1 matches 7 bases. The CDR3 covers 15 residues. Germline V gives CDR1 LNHDA, CDR2 SQIVND (reference sequence). V was clipped by 8 bases and J by 1 base; unmatched bases: 10. CDR3 sequence reads: CASGPGTVDNYGYTF. The CDR3 nucleotides read TGTGCCAGTGGACCCGGGACAGTTGATAACTATGGCTACACCTTC.

The table lists this clone with a count of one. CDR3 residues: CASSLVVGRRNNEQFF. The CDR3 DNA sequence: TGTGCCAGCAGCTTAGTAGTAGGGCGGAGAAACAATGAGCAGTTCTTC. This chain uses TRBV11-1 with TRBJ2-1, with D unclear. Germline V CDR1 and CDR2: SGHAT, FQDESV (reference sequence). The germline V and J ends were trimmed by 1 base and 5 bases, with 15 bases remaining between them. The CDR3 is 16 residues long.

For this clone: The same CDR3 can be traced to other DNA sequences in this sample. The chain carries TRBV18 and TRBJ2-3; D is ambiguous. Trimming shortened V by 3 bases and J by 3 bases, and 7 bases separated the two germline ends. The CDR3 loop spans 13 amino acids. Per the germline V gene, CDR1 is KGHSH and CDR2 is LQKENI. The CDR3 loop reads CASSPPSTDTQYF. For the CDR3, the DNA is TGTGCCAGCTCACCCCCGAGTACAGATACGCAGTATTTT.

The chain is built from TRBV10-1 and TRBJ2-5; D remains ambiguous. The CDR3 consists of 14 residues. Germline CDR1 WNHNN, CDR2 SYGVQD (reference sequence). V was clipped by 6 bases and J by 5 bases, with 16 bases between them. Here the CDR3 reads CASSFTQERETQYF. CDR3 DNA sequence: TGCGCCAGCAGCTTTACTCAGGAACGGGAGACCCAGTACTTC.

The chain combines TRBV4-1 with TRBJ1-5; 8 bases are shared with TRBD1. The junction had 6 bases not matched to a gene; V was cut back by 4 bases and J by 7 bases. The germline V gene has CDR1 MGHRA and CDR2 YSYEKL. This CDR3 is 14 amino acids long. Here the CDR3 DNA reads TGCGCCAGCAGCCTCTACGGGACAGGCCAGCCCCAGCATTTT. It specifies CASSLYGTGQPQHF.

The chain recombines TRBV4-1 with TRBJ2-6; D unclear. The germline V and J ends were trimmed by 0 bases and 0 bases, with 21 bases remaining between them. The CDR3 consists of 21 residues. The V gene's germline CDR1 is MGHRA and CDR2 YSYEKL. CDR3 protein: CASSQDRIWNKLSSGANVLTF. Here the CDR3 DNA reads TGCGCCAGCAGCCAAGATAGGATATGGAACAAGTTGAGCTCTGGGGCCAACGTCCTGACTTTC.

This chain uses TRBV5-6 with TRBJ2-7; the match to TRBD1 covers 10 bases. This CDR3 comprises 14 residues. V was pared by 7 bases and J by 2 bases, with 6 bases of the junction left unmatched. CDR1 and CDR2 (germline): SGHDT, YYEEEE. In DNA, the CDR3 is TGTGCCAGCTCCCGACAGGGGGCCACCTACGAGCAGTACTTC. Its translation is CASSRQGATYEQYF.

This chain connects TRBV14 to TRBJ1-1, with 8 bases aligning to TRBD1. The CDR3 runs 13 residues. The V and J ends lost 1 base and 6 bases, in that order; junction bases with no gene match: 1. Germline CDR1 and CDR2: SGHDN and FVKESK. CDR3 bases: TGTGCCAGCAGCCAAGCACAGGGGGCTGAAGCTTTCTTT. Translation: CASSQAQGAEAFF.

The gene calls are TRBV5-6 and TRBJ2-7, with 9 bases fitting TRBD1. The V and J ends lost 3 bases and 5 bases, in that order; junction bases with no gene match: 6. Germline V CDR1 and CDR2: SGHDT, YYEEEE. This CDR3 comprises 14 residues. The CDR3 DNA sequence: TGTGCCAGCAGCTGGGGACAGGGTCTAGACGAGCAGTACTTC. It yields the protein CASSWGQGLDEQYF.

The CDR3 loop reads CASSLAPPGSTNEKLFF. The CDR3 DNA reads as TGTGCCAGCAGCTTAGCTCCTCCAGGTTCGACTAATGAAAAACTGTTTTTT. The V call is TRBV7-9, the J call TRBJ1-4; D ambiguous. The germline CDR1 and CDR2 sequences are SEHNR and FQNEAQ (reference sequence). V dropped 0 bases and J dropped 2 bases, with 13 bases sitting between them. The CDR3 is 17 residues long.

V is TRBV30 and J is TRBJ2-1, with a possible D match to TRBD2 (6 bases). V dropped 3 bases and J dropped 9 bases, with 9 bases sitting between them. Germline assignment: CDR1 GTSNPN and CDR2 SVGIG (reference sequence). The CDR3 spans 11 residues. The CDR3 protein is CAWSGDFEQFF. The CDR3 DNA reads as TGTGCCTGGAGCGGGGACTTTGAGCAGTTCTTC.